The 10 T cell receptor beta chains reported below all come from one sample, sequenced in a study of CD8 T cells in ankylosing spondylitis. TCRdb used MiXCR to reprocess the 5' RACE reads, holding one entry per CDR3 protein. This repertoire shows over 150,000 distinct CDR3 sequences, around 13% found once; its top ten account for about 15%. Material for sequencing was blood, either unsorted or a sorted T cell fraction (not recorded which). These receptors originate from a male donor with ankylosing spondylitis or in good health (not recorded which).

This clonotype was seen only a few times. This chain joins TRBV27 and TRBJ2-7, with 8 nucleotides matching TRBD1. The trim removed 6 bases at V and 0 bases at J, leaving 7 bases unmatched. The CDR3 is 15 residues long. Germline V gene sequence: CDR1 MNHEY, CDR2 SMNVEV (reference sequence). CDR3 residues: CASSPLGQASYEQYF. The CDR3 DNA is TGTGCCAGCAGCCCATTGGGACAGGCCTCCTACGAGCAGTACTTC.

This clonotype was picked up a small number of times. The genes are TRBV29-1 and TRBJ1-2, with TRBD1 matching over 7 bases. CDR1 and CDR2 from the germline V gene are SQVTM and ANQGSEA. The length of the CDR3 is 13 residues. The V gene end was trimmed by 2 bases and the J gene end by 4 bases; junction bases not matched to a gene: 4. CDR3 residues: CSVERGQLYGYTF. DNA of the CDR3: TGCAGCGTTGAAAGGGGACAGCTCTATGGCTACACCTTC.

The table lists this clonotype with many counts. The V and J genes are TRBV10-2 and TRBJ1-1; D gene ambiguous. Trimming took 3 bases from V and 3 from J, leaving 8 bases between them. The CDR3 consists of 13 residues. Germline V gene data show CDR1 as WSHSY and CDR2 as SAAADI. The CDR3 sequence: CASSDVGDTEAFF. In DNA, the CDR3 is TGCGCCAGCAGTGATGTAGGAGACACTGAAGCTTTCTTT.

This clonotype was detected a few times. V is TRBV9 and J is TRBJ2-3; 9 nucleotides align to TRBD2. After removal of 4 bases from V and 1 base from J, the junction contained 10 bases not matched to a gene. Per germline, CDR1 SGDLS and CDR2 YYNGEE. This CDR3 region has 17 residues. CDR3 residues: CASSPSGMNDGTDTQYF. CDR3 sequence (DNA): TGTGCCAGCAGCCCTAGCGGGATGAATGACGGCACAGATACGCAGTATTTT.

There are a few counts of this clonotype. The chain has TRBV4-1 and TRBJ2-5, with 10 bases lining up with TRBD2. J lost 3 bases, V lost 0 bases, and 10 bases had no gene match. The CDR3 is made up of 18 amino acids. Germline V lookup: CDR1 MGHRA, CDR2 YSYEKL. The CDR3 sequence: CASSQDRSGGAEEETQYF. The CDR3 region has the DNA TGCGCCAGCAGCCAAGATCGGAGCGGGGGGGCCGAGGAAGAGACCCAGTACTTC.

A few counts support this clonotype. The chain carries TRBV4-1 and TRBJ2-7; 11 bases map to TRBD1. Germline values: CDR1 MGHRA, CDR2 YSYEKL. The CDR3 loop spans 15 amino acids. With 5 bases clipped from V and 3 bases from J, the junction kept 6 bases outside the gene matches. CDR3 region: CASSFGTGGIYEQYF. Here the CDR3 DNA reads TGCGCCAGCAGCTTTGGGACAGGGGGTATCTACGAGCAGTACTTC.

Only a few counts were recorded for this clonotype. V gene TRBV4-1 combines with J gene TRBJ2-3; D might be TRBD1 or TRBD2, each matching 5 bases. CDR3 length: 16 residues. V was clipped by 0 bases and J by 7 bases, with 17 bases between them. Germline V gene lookup returns CDR1 MGHRA and CDR2 YSYEKL. CDR3 nucleotide sequence: TGCGCCAGCAGCCAAGATAAAGGGGCGGGTTTGAATACGCAGTATTTT. This sequence encodes CASSQDKGAGLNTQYF.

This clonotype has only a few counts. This sequence joins TRBV12-3 or TRBV12-4 and TRBJ1-1, with D maybe TRBD1 (5 bases). Trimming shortened V by 3 bases and J by 3 bases, and 14 bases separated the two germline ends. The CDR3 covers 15 residues. The CDR3 loop is CASSLGGLSYTEAFF. The CDR3 DNA is TGTGCCAGCAGTTTGGGGGGACTCTCGTACACTGAAGCTTTCTTT.

The rearrangement joins TRBV20-1 to TRBJ1-5, with D maybe TRBD1 (5 bases). The CDR3 has 16 residues. Germline CDR1 DFQATT, CDR2 SNEGSKA (reference sequence). The V and J ends lost 3 bases and 0 bases respectively, with 15 bases between them. The CDR3 coding sequence is TGCAGTGCTAGGCCCCTGACAGCAGATAGCAATCAGCCCCAGCATTTT. This encodes CSARPLTADSNQPQHF.

V and J are TRBV5-1 and TRBJ2-7; D gene ambiguous. Germline CDR1 and CDR2: SGHRS and YFSETQ. Trimming took off 1 base at V and 3 bases at J, with 11 bases between the two ends. The CDR3 loop spans 14 amino acids. The DNA of the CDR3 is TGCGCCAGCAGCTTGCGATACAGTAACTACGAGCAGTACTTC. It encodes CASSLRYSNYEQYF.